These 9 T cell receptor beta chains came from one sample sequenced in a study of shared clonotypes between healthy human individuals. The method was immunoSEQ multiplex PCR; TCRdb's version includes in-frame clones alone and lacks a portion of them. Among fewer than 200,000 clones listed, 65% to 80% were seen once. Sequenced sample: memory CD4+ T cells sorted from blood. The sample's subset: CD45RA-negative fraction. These receptors were collected from a man in his thirties or forties in good health.

V usage is TRBV6-1 and J usage is TRBJ1-1; 8 bases match TRBD1. V lost 5 bases, J lost 0 bases, and 5 bases stayed unmatched. CDR1 is MNHNS, CDR2 SASEGT, per germline. The CDR3 consists of 15 residues. CDR3 sequence reads: CASSLPGQVNTEAFF. The CDR3 DNA sequence: TGTGCCAGCAGTTTACCGGGACAGGTGAACACTGAAGCTTTCTTT.

This clone appeared once. The V gene is TRBV7-9, the J gene TRBJ2-7, with TRBD1 as a possible D gene (6 bases). CDR1 and CDR2 from the germline V gene are SEHNR and FQNEAQ (reference sequence). The germline V and J ends were trimmed by 4 bases and 9 bases, with 19 bases remaining between them. The CDR3 is 14 residues long. CDR3 nucleotide sequence: TGTGCCAGCAGCTCTCCCAAGACAGGTCGGGGGCAGTACTTC. This sequence encodes CASSSPKTGRGQYF.

This chain links TRBV9 with TRBJ2-5; D gene unclear. This CDR3 spans 14 amino acids. Germline V CDR1 and CDR2: SGDLS, YYNGEE. Trimming left V 0 bases short and J 5 bases short, with 11 bases between. The CDR3 here is CASSVEASLETQYF. DNA of the CDR3: TGTGCCAGCAGCGTAGAGGCATCTCTGGAGACCCAGTACTTC.

This clone has a handful of counts. This chain links TRBV2 with TRBJ1-2, with D possibly being TRBD1 (6 bases). The CDR3 sequence is 14 residues long. Per germline, CDR1 SNHLY and CDR2 FYNNEI. V gave up 4 bases and J gave up 4 bases, with 13 bases separating them. In DNA, the CDR3 is TGTGCCAGCAGTGTGCAGGGGCCTCGCTATGGCTACACCTTC. Its translation is CASSVQGPRYGYTF. The variable domain in full, with the rest retrieved from reference TRBV2 and TRBJ1-2, is EPEVTQTPSHQVTQMGQEVILRCVPISNHLYFYWYRQILGQKVEFLVSFYNNEISEKSEIFDDQFSVERPDGSNFTLKIRSTKLEDSAMYFCASSVQGPRYGYTFGSGTRLTVV.

V gene TRBV7-6 combines with J gene TRBJ2-7; 12 nucleotides line up with TRBD2. Germline V gives CDR1 SGHVS, CDR2 FNYEAQ. Losses at the gene ends were 5 bases for V and 2 bases for J; bases not matched to a gene: 4. The CDR3 contains 15 residues. In nucleotides, the CDR3 is TGTGCCAGCAGCCCGACTAGCGGGAGTACCTACGAGCAGTACTTC. Translating gives CASSPTSGSTYEQYF.

This clone was recorded at least ten times. V is TRBV2 and J is TRBJ2-7; TRBD1 is a possible D gene (6 bases). Between the trimmed V and J ends, which lost 6 bases and 0 bases, there was a span of 9 bases. Germline CDR1 and CDR2: SNHLY and FYNNEI. This CDR3 is built from 13 residues. CDR3 in amino acids: CASSWDNSYEQYF. In nucleotides, the CDR3 is TGTGCCAGCAGCTGGGACAACTCCTACGAGCAGTACTTC.

This clone was observed a few times. The rearrangement uses TRBV28 and TRBJ2-5; 15 nucleotides match TRBD2. The CDR3 contains 15 residues. V lost 4 bases, J lost 4 bases, and 1 base stayed unmatched. Germline V gives CDR1 MDHEN, CDR2 SYDVKM. The CDR3 region is CASSWTSGRGETQYF. In nucleotides, the CDR3 is TGTGCCAGCAGTTGGACTAGCGGGAGGGGAGAGACCCAGTACTTC.

The gene calls are TRBV5-6 and TRBJ1-1; no firm D call. From germline, CDR1 is SGHDT and CDR2 YYEEEE. The CDR3 contains 14 residues. V lost 1 base to trimming and J lost 1 base, with 8 bases between them. CDR3 coding DNA: TGTGCCAGCAGCTTGAATCTTGCGAACACTGAAGCTTTCTTT. Residues: CASSLNLANTEAFF.

The chain has TRBV7-2 and TRBJ1-5; maybe TRBD1 (6 bases). CDR1 SGHTA and CDR2 FQGNSA come from the germline V gene. The CDR3 has 13 amino acids. V lost 6 bases, J lost 7 bases, and 13 bases lay in between. Here the CDR3 reads CASSLRDTQPQHF. The CDR3 region has the DNA TGTGCCAGCAGTCTCCGGGACACCCAGCCCCAGCATTTT.